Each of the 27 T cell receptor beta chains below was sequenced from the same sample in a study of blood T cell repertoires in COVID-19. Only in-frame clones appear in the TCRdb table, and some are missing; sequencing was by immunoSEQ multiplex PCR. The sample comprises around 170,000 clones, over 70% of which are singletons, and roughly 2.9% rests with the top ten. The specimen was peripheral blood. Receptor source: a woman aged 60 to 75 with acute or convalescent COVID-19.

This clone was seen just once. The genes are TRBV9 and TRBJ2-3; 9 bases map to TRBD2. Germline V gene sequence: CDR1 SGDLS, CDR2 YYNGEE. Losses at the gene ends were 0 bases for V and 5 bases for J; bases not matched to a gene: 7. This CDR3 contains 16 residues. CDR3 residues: CASSVGLAGQGDTQYF. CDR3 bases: TGTGCCAGCAGCGTAGGCCTAGCGGGGCAGGGAGATACGCAGTATTTT.

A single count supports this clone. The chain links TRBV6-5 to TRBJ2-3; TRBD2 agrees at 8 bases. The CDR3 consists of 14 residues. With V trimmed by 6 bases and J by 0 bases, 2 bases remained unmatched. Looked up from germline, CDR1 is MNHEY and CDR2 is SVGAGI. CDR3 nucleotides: TGTGCCAGCAGGGCTAGCGGGAGCACAGATACGCAGTATTTT. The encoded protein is CASRASGSTDTQYF.

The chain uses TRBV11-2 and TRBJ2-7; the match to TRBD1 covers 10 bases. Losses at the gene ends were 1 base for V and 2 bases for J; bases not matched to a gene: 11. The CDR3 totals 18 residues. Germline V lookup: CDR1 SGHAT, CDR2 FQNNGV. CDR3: CASSLGPGQGYGTYEQYF. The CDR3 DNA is TGTGCCAGCAGCTTAGGACCGGGACAGGGGTATGGGACCTACGAGCAGTACTTC.

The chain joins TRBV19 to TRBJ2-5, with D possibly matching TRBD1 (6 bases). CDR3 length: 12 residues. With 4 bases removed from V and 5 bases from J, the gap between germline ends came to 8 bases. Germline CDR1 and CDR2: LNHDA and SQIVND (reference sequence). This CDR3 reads CASSSQGETQYF. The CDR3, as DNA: TGTGCCAGTAGTAGTCAGGGGGAGACCCAGTACTTC. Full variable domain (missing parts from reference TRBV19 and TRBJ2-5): DGGITQSPKYLFRKEGQNVTLSCEQNLNHDAMYWYRQDPGQGLRLIYYSQIVNDFQKGDIAEGYSVSREKKESFPLTVTSAQKNPTAFYLCASSSQGETQYFGPGTRLLVL.

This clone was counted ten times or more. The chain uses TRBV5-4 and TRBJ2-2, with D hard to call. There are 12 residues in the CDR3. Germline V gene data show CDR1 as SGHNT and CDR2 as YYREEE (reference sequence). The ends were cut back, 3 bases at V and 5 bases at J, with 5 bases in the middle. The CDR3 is CASSSLTGELFF. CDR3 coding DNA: TGTGCCAGCAGCTCACTAACCGGGGAGCTGTTTTTT.

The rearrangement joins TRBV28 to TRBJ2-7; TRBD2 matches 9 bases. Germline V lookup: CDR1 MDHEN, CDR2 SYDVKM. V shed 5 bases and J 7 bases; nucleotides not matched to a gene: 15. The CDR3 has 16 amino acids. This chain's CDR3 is CASSPQGSGGIGEQYF. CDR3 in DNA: TGTGCCAGCAGTCCCCAGGGGAGCGGGGGGATTGGAGAGCAGTACTTC.

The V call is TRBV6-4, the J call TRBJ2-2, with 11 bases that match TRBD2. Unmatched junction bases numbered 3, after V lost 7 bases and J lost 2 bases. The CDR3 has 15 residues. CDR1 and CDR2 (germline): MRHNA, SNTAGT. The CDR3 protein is CASMGLADNTGELFF. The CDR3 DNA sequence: TGTGCCAGCATGGGACTAGCGGATAACACCGGGGAGCTGTTTTTT.

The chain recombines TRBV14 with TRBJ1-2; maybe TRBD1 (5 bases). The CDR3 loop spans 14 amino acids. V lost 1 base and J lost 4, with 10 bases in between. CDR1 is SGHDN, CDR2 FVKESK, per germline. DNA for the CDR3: TGTGCCAGCAGCCAAGGGGGCTACGGCTATGGCTACACCTTC. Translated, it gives CASSQGGYGYGYTF. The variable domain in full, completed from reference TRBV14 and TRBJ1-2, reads EAGVTQFPSHSVIEKGQTVTLRCDPISGHDNLYWYRRVMGKEIKFLLHFVKESKQDESGMPNNRFLAERTGGTYSTLKVQPAELEDSGVYFCASSQGGYGYGYTFGSGTRLTVV.

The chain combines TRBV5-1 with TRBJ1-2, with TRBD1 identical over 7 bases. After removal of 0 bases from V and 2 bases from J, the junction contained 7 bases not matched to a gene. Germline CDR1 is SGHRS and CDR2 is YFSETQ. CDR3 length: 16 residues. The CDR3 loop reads CASSLGAWTGNYGYTF. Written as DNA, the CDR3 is TGCGCCAGCAGCTTGGGGGCCTGGACAGGAAACTATGGCTACACCTTC.

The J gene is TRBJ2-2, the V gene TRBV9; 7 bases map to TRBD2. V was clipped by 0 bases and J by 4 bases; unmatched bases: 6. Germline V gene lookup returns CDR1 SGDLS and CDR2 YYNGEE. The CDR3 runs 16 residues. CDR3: CASSVVSSGTTGELFF. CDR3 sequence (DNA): TGTGCCAGCAGCGTAGTGAGCAGCGGGACCACCGGGGAGCTGTTTTTT.

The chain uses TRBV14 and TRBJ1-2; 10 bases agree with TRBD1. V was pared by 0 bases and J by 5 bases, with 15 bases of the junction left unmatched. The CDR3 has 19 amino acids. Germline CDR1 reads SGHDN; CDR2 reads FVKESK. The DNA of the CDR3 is TGTGCCAGCAGCCAAGATGGGGACAGGGGCTCCTCAGATAATTATGGCTACACCTTC. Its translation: CASSQDGDRGSSDNYGYTF. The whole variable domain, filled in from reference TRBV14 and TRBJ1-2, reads EAGVTQFPSHSVIEKGQTVTLRCDPISGHDNLYWYRRVMGKEIKFLLHFVKESKQDESGMPNNRFLAERTGGTYSTLKVQPAELEDSGVYFCASSQDGDRGSSDNYGYTFGSGTRLTVV.

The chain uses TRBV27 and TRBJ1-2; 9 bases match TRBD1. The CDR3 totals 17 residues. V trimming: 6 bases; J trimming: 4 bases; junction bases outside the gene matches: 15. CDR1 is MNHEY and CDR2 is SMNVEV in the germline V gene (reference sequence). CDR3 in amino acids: CASSPWGGTGKGYGYTF. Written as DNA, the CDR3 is TGTGCCAGCAGCCCCTGGGGGGGGACAGGGAAAGGCTATGGCTACACCTTC.

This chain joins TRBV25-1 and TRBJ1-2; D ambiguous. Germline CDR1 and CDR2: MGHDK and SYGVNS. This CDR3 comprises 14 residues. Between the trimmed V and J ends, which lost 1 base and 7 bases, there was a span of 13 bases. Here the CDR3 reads CASSEWAGRGGYTF. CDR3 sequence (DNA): TGTGCCAGCAGTGAATGGGCGGGAAGAGGTGGCTACACCTTC.

CDR3: CASSSAGTYEQYF. The CDR3 DNA reads as TGCGCCAGCAGCTCCGCCGGGACCTACGAGCAGTACTTC. The chain is built from TRBV5-1 and TRBJ2-7; D perhaps matches TRBD2 (5 bases). V shed 3 bases and J shed 2 bases, with 9 bases lying between them. This CDR3 comprises 13 residues. Germline CDR1 SGHRS, CDR2 YFSETQ. The entire variable domain, with the rest obtained from reference TRBV5-1 and TRBJ2-7, is as follows: KAGVTQTPRYLIKTRGQQVTLSCSPISGHRSVSWYQQTPGQGLQFLFEYFSETQRNKGNFPGRFSGRQFSNSRSEMNVSTLELGDSALYLCASSSAGTYEQYFGPGTRLTVT.

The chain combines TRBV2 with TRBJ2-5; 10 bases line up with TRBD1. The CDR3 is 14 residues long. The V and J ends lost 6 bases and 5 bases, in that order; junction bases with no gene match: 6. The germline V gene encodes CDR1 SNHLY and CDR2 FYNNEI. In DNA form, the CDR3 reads TGTGCCAGCAGCCAGACAGGGGGCTACGAGACCCAGTACTTC. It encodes CASSQTGGYETQYF. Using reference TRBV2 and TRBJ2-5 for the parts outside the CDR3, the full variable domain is EPEVTQTPSHQVTQMGQEVILRCVPISNHLYFYWYRQILGQKVEFLVSFYNNEISEKSEIFDDQFSVERPDGSNFTLKIRSTKLEDSAMYFCASSQTGGYETQYFGPGTRLLVL.

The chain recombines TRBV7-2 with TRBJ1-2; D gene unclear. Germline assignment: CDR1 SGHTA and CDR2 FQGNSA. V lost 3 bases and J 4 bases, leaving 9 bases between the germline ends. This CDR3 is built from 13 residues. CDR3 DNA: TGTGCCAGCAGCTTGGCCTCGGGCTATGGCTACACCTTC. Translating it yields CASSLASGYGYTF.

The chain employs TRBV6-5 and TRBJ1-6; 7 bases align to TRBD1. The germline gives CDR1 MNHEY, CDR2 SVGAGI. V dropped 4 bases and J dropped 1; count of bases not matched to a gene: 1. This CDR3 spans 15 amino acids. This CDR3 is CASSWDRSYNSPLHF. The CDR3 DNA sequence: TGTGCCAGCAGTTGGGACAGATCCTATAATTCACCCCTCCACTTT.

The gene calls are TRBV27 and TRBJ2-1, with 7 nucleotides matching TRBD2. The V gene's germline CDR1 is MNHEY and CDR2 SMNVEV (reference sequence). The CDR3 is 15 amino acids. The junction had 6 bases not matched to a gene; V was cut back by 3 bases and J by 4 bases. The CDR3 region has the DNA TGTGCCAGCAGTTTCTTTGCGGGGGAGTACAATGAGCAGTTCTTC. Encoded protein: CASSFFAGEYNEQFF.

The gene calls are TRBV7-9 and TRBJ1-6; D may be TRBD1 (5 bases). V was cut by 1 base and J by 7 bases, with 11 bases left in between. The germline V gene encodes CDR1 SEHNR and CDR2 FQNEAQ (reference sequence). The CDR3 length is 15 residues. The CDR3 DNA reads TGTGCCAGCAGCTTAGGGCAGGGAAGGAATTCACCCCTCCACTTT. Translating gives CASSLGQGRNSPLHF.

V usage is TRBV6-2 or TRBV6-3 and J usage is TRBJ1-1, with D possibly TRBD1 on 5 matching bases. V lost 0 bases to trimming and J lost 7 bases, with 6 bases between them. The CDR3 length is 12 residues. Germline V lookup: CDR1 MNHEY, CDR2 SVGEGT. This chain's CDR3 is CASSYSGLEAFF. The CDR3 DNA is TGTGCCAGCAGTTACTCGGGGCTTGAAGCTTTCTTT.

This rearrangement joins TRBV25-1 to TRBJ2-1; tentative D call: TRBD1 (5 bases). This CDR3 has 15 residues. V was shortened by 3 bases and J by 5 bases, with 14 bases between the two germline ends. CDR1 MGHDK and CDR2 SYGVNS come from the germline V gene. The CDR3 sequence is CASSDTIVGHNEQFF. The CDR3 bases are TGTGCCAGCAGTGATACTATTGTGGGGCACAATGAGCAGTTCTTC.

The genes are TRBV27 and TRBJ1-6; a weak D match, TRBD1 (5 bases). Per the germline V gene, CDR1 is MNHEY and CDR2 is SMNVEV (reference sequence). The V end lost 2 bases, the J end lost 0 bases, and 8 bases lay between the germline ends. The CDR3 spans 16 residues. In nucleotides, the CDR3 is TGTGCCAGCAGTTTAGGGCAGGGCTCCTATAATTCACCCCTCCACTTT. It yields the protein CASSLGQGSYNSPLHF.

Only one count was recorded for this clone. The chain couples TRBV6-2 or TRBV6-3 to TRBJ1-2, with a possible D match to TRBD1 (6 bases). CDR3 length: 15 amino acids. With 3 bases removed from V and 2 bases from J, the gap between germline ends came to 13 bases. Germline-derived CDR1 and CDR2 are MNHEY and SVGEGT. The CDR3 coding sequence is TGTGCCAGCAGTTATCAGGGGACCGGGAACTATGGCTACACCTTC. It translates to CASSYQGTGNYGYTF.

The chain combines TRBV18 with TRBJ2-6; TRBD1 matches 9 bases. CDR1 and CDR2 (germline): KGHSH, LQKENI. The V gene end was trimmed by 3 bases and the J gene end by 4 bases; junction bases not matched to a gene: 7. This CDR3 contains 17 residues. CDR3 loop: CASSPKQGAQGANVLTF. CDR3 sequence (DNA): TGTGCCAGCTCACCGAAACAGGGGGCGCAAGGGGCCAACGTCCTGACTTTC. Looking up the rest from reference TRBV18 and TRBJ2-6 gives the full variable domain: NAGVMQNPRHLVRRRGQEARLRCSPMKGHSHVYWYRQLPEEGLKFMVYLQKENIIDESGMPKERFSAEFPKEGPSILRIQQVVRGDSAAYFCASSPKQGAQGANVLTFGAGSRLTVL.

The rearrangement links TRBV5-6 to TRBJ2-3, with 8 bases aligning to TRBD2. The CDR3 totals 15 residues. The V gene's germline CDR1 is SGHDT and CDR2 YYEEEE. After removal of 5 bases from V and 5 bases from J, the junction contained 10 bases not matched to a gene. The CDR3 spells CASSATGTRLDTQYF. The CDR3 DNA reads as TGTGCCAGCAGTGCTACCGGGACTAGACTAGATACGCAGTATTTT.

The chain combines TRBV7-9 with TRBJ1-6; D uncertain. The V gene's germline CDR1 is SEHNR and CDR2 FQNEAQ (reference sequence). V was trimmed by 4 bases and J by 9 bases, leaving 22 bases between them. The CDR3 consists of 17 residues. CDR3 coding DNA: TGTGCCAGCAGCTCACTAGCGGCCGAACTTTTAGGTTCACCCCTCCACTTT. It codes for CASSSLAAELLGSPLHF.

CDR3 in amino acids: CASSVAPGQGTEAFF. The DNA for the CDR3 is TGTGCCAGCAGCGTGGCGCCGGGACAGGGGACTGAAGCTTTCTTT. The chain uses TRBV9 and TRBJ1-1; 10 nucleotides line up with TRBD1. Germline CDR1 is SGDLS and CDR2 is YYNGEE. J lost 5 bases, V lost 2 bases, and 6 bases had no gene match. This CDR3 is 15 amino acids long. The whole variable domain, remainder taken from reference TRBV9 and TRBJ1-1, is DSGVTQTPKHLITATGQRVTLRCSPRSGDLSVYWYQQSLDQGLQFLIQYYNGEERAKGNILERFSAQQFPDLHSELNLSSLELGDSALYFCASSVAPGQGTEAFFGQGTRLTVV.